The 11 T cell receptor beta chains below were found in one sample sequenced in a study of blood T cell repertoires in COVID-19. Measured with immunoSEQ multiplex PCR; TCRdb has only the in-frame clones, and not every one. Of approximately 27,000 clones in the sample, around 86% were seen once. What was sequenced was peripheral blood. These receptor sequences come from a man aged 70 or older with acute or convalescent COVID-19.

The chain is built from TRBV6-6 and TRBJ1-3, with D possibly being TRBD1 (6 bases). CDR1 and CDR2 from the germline V gene are MNHNY and SVGAGI (reference sequence). The V and J ends lost 6 bases and 4 bases respectively, with 13 bases between them. CDR3 length: 14 residues. The CDR3 reads CASRPRGLGNTIYF. The CDR3 DNA reads TGTGCCAGCAGACCCAGGGGTCTCGGAAACACCATATATTTT.

The chain combines TRBV10-3 with TRBJ1-6; no firm D call. CDR1 and CDR2 from the germline V gene are ENHRY and SYGVKD. The CDR3 length is 16 residues. Deletions cut 8 bases from V and 2 bases from J, with 16 bases between. CDR3 region: CAISPGSSPYNSPLHF. The CDR3 DNA reads as TGTGCCATCTCTCCGGGGTCTTCACCCTATAATTCACCCCTCCACTTT.

The chain has TRBV5-4 and TRBJ2-2; 8 positions match TRBD1. This CDR3 comprises 19 residues. V trimming: 0 bases; J trimming: 7 bases; junction bases outside the gene matches: 17. Germline V gene data show CDR1 as SGHNT and CDR2 as YYREEE (reference sequence). CDR3 amino acids: CASSLAERYKDRANGELFF. For the CDR3, the DNA is TGTGCCAGCAGCTTGGCCGAAAGGTATAAGGACAGGGCGAACGGGGAGCTGTTTTTT.

This sequence joins TRBV3-1 (or the pseudogene TRBV3-2) and TRBJ1-2; TRBD1 matches 10 bases. There are 15 residues in the CDR3. Trimming cost V 3 bases and J 4 bases; bases outside gene matches: 5. Germline V gene lookup returns CDR1 LGHDT and CDR2 YNNKEL (reference sequence). CDR3 protein: CASSHLGQGIYGYTF. In nucleotides, the CDR3 is TGTGCCAGCAGCCACCTGGGACAGGGGATCTATGGCTACACCTTC.

The V and J genes are TRBV15 and TRBJ2-2; TRBD1 agrees at 7 bases. The CDR3 consists of 16 residues. The J segment lost 6 bases and the V segment lost 5 bases, leaving 12 bases of the junction unmatched. Germline assignment: CDR1 LNHNV and CDR2 YYDKDF (reference sequence). CDR3 coding DNA: TGTGCCACCAGCTCCTCCGCGACAGGGTCGGCCGGGGAGCTGTTTTTT. Translating gives CATSSSATGSAGELFF.

This chain joins TRBV5-1 and TRBJ1-6; perhaps TRBD1 as D (6 bases). The CDR3 has 15 amino acids. Trimming shortened V by 0 bases and J by 8 bases, and 12 bases separated the two germline ends. CDR1 and CDR2 from the germline V gene are SGHRS and YFSETQ. This CDR3 reads CASSLGPAGDSPLHF. The CDR3 DNA reads TGCGCCAGCAGCTTGGGTCCGGCAGGGGATTCACCCCTCCACTTT.

This rearrangement joins TRBV9 to TRBJ1-5; a weak D match, TRBD1 (6 bases). CDR1 and CDR2 (germline): SGDLS, YYNGEE. This CDR3 comprises 14 residues. V lost 0 bases, J lost 5 bases, and 9 bases lay in between. CDR3 bases: TGTGCCAGCAGCGTAGGGGGGCAGGATCAGCCCCAGCATTTT. Amino acids: CASSVGGQDQPQHF.

The chain uses TRBV16 and TRBJ1-3; 7 bases fit TRBD1. The CDR3 is made up of 14 amino acids. The J segment lost 3 bases and the V segment lost 4 bases, leaving 3 bases of the junction unmatched. The germline V gene has CDR1 KGHSY and CDR2 FQNENV. The CDR3: CASSPNRGGNTIYF. CDR3 DNA: TGTGCCAGCAGCCCGAACAGGGGTGGAAACACCATATATTTT.

This rearrangement joins TRBV5-1 to TRBJ2-2, with TRBD2 matching 8 bases. Looked up from germline, CDR1 is SGHRS and CDR2 is YFSETQ. The CDR3 is 15 amino acids. V gave up 3 bases and J gave up 5 bases; unmatched junction bases: 6. CDR3 amino acids: CASSSPGLETGELFF. CDR3 DNA sequence: TGCGCCAGCAGCTCTCCGGGACTAGAAACCGGGGAGCTGTTTTTT.

The sample holds a few counts of this clone. V usage is TRBV7-3 and J usage is TRBJ2-7; a possible D gene is TRBD2 (6 bases). V was shortened by 5 bases and J by 6 bases, with 17 bases between the two germline ends. CDR3 length: 14 amino acids. CDR1 is SGHTA, CDR2 FQGTGA, per germline. In DNA, the CDR3 is TGTGCCAGCAGCAAGGAGGGACGGTTGGCCGAGCAGTACTTC. This encodes CASSKEGRLAEQYF.

V gene TRBV18 combines with J gene TRBJ1-6; maybe TRBD1 (5 bases). The CDR3 runs 14 residues. The germline V gene has CDR1 KGHSH and CDR2 LQKENI. V was shortened by 2 bases and J by 7 bases, with 9 bases between the two germline ends. The DNA for the CDR3 is TGTGCCAGCTCACCAGTCAGGGAAAATTCACCCCTCCACTTT. Protein: CASSPVRENSPLHF.